This is a list of T cell receptor beta chains from one sample in a study of synovial regulatory T cells in juvenile arthritis. Assay: immunoSEQ multiplex PCR; the TCRdb copy retains only in-frame clones and omits some. Reported are roughly 9,900 clones; the ten largest clones contain around 0.65%. Sequences were obtained from Treg cells from blood. The source is a donor between 2 and 29 years old with juvenile idiopathic arthritis. Each CDR3 is given with its conserved first and last residue.

TRBV21-1	TRBJ1-2	CASSDRGYGYTF
TRBV4-2	TRBJ1-3	CASSQSPTGGSGNTIYF
TRBV18	TRBJ2-3	CASSPFPGSITDTQYF
TRBV7-9	TRBJ2-7	CASSFVGGYEQYF
TRBV5-4	TRBJ2-7	CASSPGLAGGTYEQYF
TRBV19	TRBJ2-7	CASSILGTGTSYEQYF
TRBV14	TRBJ1-3	CASSQKKRPTGNTIYF
TRBV4-3	TRBJ1-1	CASSQGGRGTEAFF
TRBV10-3	TRBJ1-2	CAISGGQERNYGYTF
TRBV19	TRBJ1-4	CASSLGPSRKLFF
TRBV19	TRBJ1-2	CASSEGVGGYTF
TRBV4-1	TRBJ1-5	CASSHRVGQPQHF
TRBV10-3	TRBJ2-7	CAIGARNSSSYEQYF
TRBV18	TRBJ2-7	CASSPVGASYEQYF
TRBV5-1	TRBJ1-2	CASSWDPDYGYTF
TRBV5-1	TRBJ1-6	CASRESGSPLHF
TRBV4-3	TRBJ2-2	CASSQDMGTGELFF
TRBV28	TRBJ1-5	CASRGRSQPQHF